The 2 T cell receptor beta chains given below trace back to one sample, sequenced in a study of OX40 agonist ivuxolimab in advanced cancers. Receptors were amplified or captured by the immunoSEQ multiplex PCR assay. What TCRdb holds here is the immuneACCESS table cut down to in-frame rearrangements. Part of the clones is not present; checked against another copy, under half of the missing clones reflect an unresolved V gene, and the others are unexplained. This sample lists approximately 90,000 clones; around nine tenths were detected once. The ten largest account for around 0.76% of the sample. Sequencing was performed on CD4+ or CD8+ T cells sorted from blood, taken in a trial of the OX40 agonist ivuxolimab. The receptors were sampled from an adult with an advanced solid tumor such as melanoma, head and neck, liver or kidney cancer.

This clone came up a few times. The chain recombines TRBV4-2 with TRBJ1-2; possibly TRBD1 for D (6 bases). Trimming took off 2 bases at V and 4 bases at J, with 17 bases between the two ends. This CDR3 is built from 16 residues. Germline values: CDR1 LGHNA, CDR2 YNFKEQ. CDR3 amino acids: CASSQISPRGSYGYTF. CDR3 nucleotides: TGTGCCAGCAGCCAAATCTCTCCCAGGGGCAGCTATGGCTACACCTTC.

This clone appeared a single time. The chain couples TRBV6-1 to TRBJ1-5; a weak D match, TRBD1 (5 bases). The germline CDR1 and CDR2 sequences are MNHNS and SASEGT. Trimming removed 6 bases at V and 7 bases at J, with 7 bases between. CDR3 length: 11 amino acids. The chain's CDR3 is CASRTEQPQHF. CDR3 nucleotide sequence: TGTGCCAGCAGGACAGAGCAGCCCCAGCATTTT.